The 2 T cell receptor beta chains given below trace back to one sample, sequenced in a study of beta chain features in type 1 diabetes. Investigators reverse transcribed all isolated RNA, so they sequenced expressed TCRB transcripts. TCRdb's table, derived via immunoSEQ multiplex PCR, lists solely in-frame clones and lacks some. The top ten hold 3.5% to 4% of the sample, which has about 240,000 clones, roughly 30% seen once. Sequenced: central memory CD4+ T cells from blood. The source of these receptors is a man aged 25-45 years in good health.

This clone was seen a handful of times. The chain couples TRBV30 to TRBJ1-1; 7 nucleotides align to TRBD1. Germline lookup yields CDR1 GTSNPN and CDR2 SVGIG (reference sequence). The J segment lost 3 bases and the V segment lost 4 bases, leaving 2 bases of the junction unmatched. This CDR3 comprises 12 residues. In DNA, the CDR3 is TGTGCCTGGACCGACAGGGACACTGAAGCTTTCTTT. This encodes CAWTDRDTEAFF.

Concerning this clone: With a much larger clone just one base away, this may be a read error. J is TRBJ2-3 and V is TRBV6-1; D is undetermined. The length of the CDR3 is 12 residues. The germline V gene has CDR1 MNHNS and CDR2 SASEGT. V was shortened by 6 bases and J by 0 bases, with 4 bases between the two germline ends. The DNA of the CDR3 is TGTGCCAGCAGATCTAGCACAGATACGCAGTATTTT. Protein product: CASRSSTDTQYF.